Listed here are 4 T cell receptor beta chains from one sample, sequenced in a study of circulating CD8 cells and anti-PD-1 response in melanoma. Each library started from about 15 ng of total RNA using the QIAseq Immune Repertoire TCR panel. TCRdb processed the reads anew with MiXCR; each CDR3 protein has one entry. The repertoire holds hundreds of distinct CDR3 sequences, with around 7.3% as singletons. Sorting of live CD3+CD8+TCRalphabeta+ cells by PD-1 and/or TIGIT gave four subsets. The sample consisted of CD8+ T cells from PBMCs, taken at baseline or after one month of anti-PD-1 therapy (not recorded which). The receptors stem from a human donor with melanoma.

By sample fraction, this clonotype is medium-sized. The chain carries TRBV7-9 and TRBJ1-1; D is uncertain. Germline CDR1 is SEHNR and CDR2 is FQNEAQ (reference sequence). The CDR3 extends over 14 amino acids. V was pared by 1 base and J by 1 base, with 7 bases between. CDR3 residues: CASSLDNTNTEAFF. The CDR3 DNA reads TGTGCCAGCAGCTTAGACAACACGAACACTGAAGCTTTCTTT. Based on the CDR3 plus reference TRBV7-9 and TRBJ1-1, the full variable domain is DTGVSQNPRHKITKRGQNVTFRCDPISEHNRLYWYRQTLGQGPEFLTYFQNEAQLEKSRLLSDRFSAERPKGSFSTLEIQRTEQGDSAMYLCASSLDNTNTEAFFGQGTRLTVV.

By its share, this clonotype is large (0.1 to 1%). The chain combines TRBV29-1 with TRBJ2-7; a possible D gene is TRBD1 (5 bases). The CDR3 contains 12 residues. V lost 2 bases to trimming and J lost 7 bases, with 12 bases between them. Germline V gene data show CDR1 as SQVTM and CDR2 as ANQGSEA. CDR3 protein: CSVESQGGEQYF. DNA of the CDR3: TGCAGCGTTGAATCGCAGGGTGGTGAGCAGTACTTC.

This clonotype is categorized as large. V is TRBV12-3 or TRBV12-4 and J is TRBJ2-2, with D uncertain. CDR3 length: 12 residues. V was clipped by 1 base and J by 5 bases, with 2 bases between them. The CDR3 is CASSLGTGELFF. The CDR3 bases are TGTGCCAGCAGTTTAGGGACCGGGGAGCTGTTTTTT.

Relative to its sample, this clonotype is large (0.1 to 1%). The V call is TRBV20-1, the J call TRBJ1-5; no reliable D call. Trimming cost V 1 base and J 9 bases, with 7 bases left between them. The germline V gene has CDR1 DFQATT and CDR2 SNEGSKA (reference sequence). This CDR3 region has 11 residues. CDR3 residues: CSARGTGPQHF. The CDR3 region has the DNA TGCAGTGCTAGAGGCACGGGGCCCCAGCATTTT.